This T cell receptor (beta chain) was sequenced for a study of T cells after yellow fever vaccination. About the study: Preparation of the low-cell-number fractions used SMART-Seq v4 Ultra Low Input. Study results and caveats: A limited proportion of clonotypes was detected within both the CD4 and CD8 compartments. Reappearing after the booster were most of the clones from primary vaccination (less than 97% CD4, around 90% CD8). Abundant bulk-population clonotypes could contaminate the FACS-sorted repertoires.

This CDR3 contains 15 residues. The germline CDR1 and CDR2 sequences are SQVTM and ANQGSEA. With 2 bases clipped from V and 4 bases from J, the junction kept 5 bases outside the gene matches. MiXCR was run by TCRdb on the 5' RACE reads, yielding one entry per CDR3 protein. The sample lists more than 450,000 distinct CDR3 sequences, around a fifth occurring once. With regard to this clonotype: The antigen is not known.

The starting material was PBMCs, obtained roughly 20 days after the first yellow fever vaccination. The origin of this receptor is a man in his late teens or twenties who received the YFV17D yellow fever vaccine. The chain has TRBV29-1 and TRBJ2-1, with 10 bases that match TRBD2. In DNA, the CDR3 is TGCAGCGTTGAACCCCAGCGGGGGGGATACAATGAGCAGTTCTTC. Its translation: CSVEPQRGGYNEQFF.